This T cell receptor (beta chain) was sequenced during a study of T cells in Graves' hyperthyroidism and ophthalmopathy. Findings and caveats of the study: Most thyroid-expanded clonotypes above 0.001 were also found in blood.

Regions amplified from RNA transcripts were the TCR beta CDR3 regions. HTBI primers were employed in a first-round RT-PCR of the TCR CDR3. TCRdb reprocessed the multiplex PCR reads with MiXCR, giving one entry per CDR3 protein. The sample has a few hundred thousand distinct CDR3 sequences; approximately 14% are singletons. Hyperthyroidism in the patients, aged 18 to 65, was newly diagnosed and under 2 months in duration. Orbital computed tomography and thyroid ultrasound, together with serum TRAb and thyroxine and clinical symptoms, were used for diagnoses. Fresh peripheral blood, approximately 9.7 ml, was the source of the PBMCs. This clonotype has at least ten counts. The antigen is not known. Trimming stripped 5 bases from V and 7 bases from J, with 17 bases between. The germline gives CDR1 MNHNS, CDR2 SASEGT. This CDR3 is 15 amino acids long.

The sequence was collected from a woman younger than 30 with Graves' hyperthyroidism. The chain recombines TRBV6-1 with TRBJ2-2; D is tentatively TRBD1 or TRBD2 (5 bases each). Material: blood. DNA for the CDR3: TGTGCCAGCAGTTACTCCCAGGGTCGGGACGGGGAGCTGTTTTTT. Amino acid sequence: CASSYSQGRDGELFF.